Below are 8 T cell receptor beta chains sequenced from a single sample in a study of cytomegalovirus exposure and HLA in healthy donors. Amplification used 60 Vbeta primers and 13 Jbeta primers. Measured with immunoSEQ multiplex PCR; TCRdb has only the in-frame clones, and not every one. The repertoire includes more than 200,000 clones, about 80% of them detected once, and approximately 1.4% sits in the top ten. The sample taken for sequencing was PBMCs. The source of these receptors is a girl aged 10 to 17 in good health and CMV-seronegative.

The V call is TRBV28, the J call TRBJ2-4; the match to TRBD1 covers 8 bases. The CDR3 runs 12 residues. V gave up 6 bases and J gave up 7 bases; unmatched junction bases: 2. Per germline, CDR1 MDHEN and CDR2 SYDVKM. The CDR3 protein is CASSGQGNIQYF. DNA of the CDR3: TGTGCCAGCAGCGGACAGGGTAACATTCAGTACTTC. The complete variable domain, with remaining parts taken from reference TRBV28 and TRBJ2-4, reads DVKVTQSSRYLVKRTGEKVFLECVQDMDHENMFWYRQDPGLGLRLIYFSYDVKMKEKGDIPEGYSVSREKKERFSLILESASTNQTSMYLCASSGQGNIQYFGAGTRLSVL.

V and J are TRBV4-1 and TRBJ2-1, with TRBD2 as a possible D gene (6 bases). The CDR3 contains 17 residues. Germline V lookup: CDR1 MGHRA, CDR2 YSYEKL. Trimming stripped 1 base from V and 1 base from J, with 14 bases between. Written as DNA, the CDR3 is TGCGCCAGCAGCCAAGGGAGGGGCGGGCAGTCCTACAATGAGCAGTTCTTC. As protein: CASSQGRGGQSYNEQFF.

The chain carries TRBV2 and TRBJ1-3; the D gene is possibly TRBD1 (5 bases). The germline V gene encodes CDR1 SNHLY and CDR2 FYNNEI. The CDR3 is 15 amino acids. V lost 6 bases, J lost 1 base, and 13 bases lay in between. The CDR3, as DNA: TGTGCCAGCAGACCATGGGGGGTTTCTGGAAACACCATATATTTT. Its translation: CASRPWGVSGNTIYF.

The V gene is TRBV27, the J gene TRBJ1-1, with D possibly being TRBD1 (6 bases). The CDR3 contains 14 residues. Trimming stripped 2 bases from V and 1 base from J, with 8 bases between. The germline V gene encodes CDR1 MNHEY and CDR2 SMNVEV (reference sequence). This CDR3 reads CASSLTGRNTEAFF. The CDR3 coding sequence is TGTGCCAGCAGTTTAACAGGGAGGAACACTGAAGCTTTCTTT.

The gene calls are TRBV18 and TRBJ2-7, with TRBD2 matching 11 bases. This CDR3 contains 19 residues. Germline V gene sequence: CDR1 KGHSH, CDR2 LQKENI. J lost 0 bases, V lost 0 bases, and 10 bases had no gene match. CDR3 residues: CASSPPSSGRTSSSYEQYF. DNA of the CDR3: TGTGCCAGCTCACCACCTTCTAGCGGGAGGACCAGTAGCTCCTACGAGCAGTACTTC.

The V gene is TRBV4-2, the J gene TRBJ2-7, with D possibly TRBD1 on 6 matching bases. V lost 2 bases and J lost 3, with 17 bases in between. Germline V gives CDR1 LGHNA, CDR2 YNFKEQ. The CDR3 extends over 16 amino acids. The CDR3 region has the DNA TGTGCCAGCAGCCAAATGACCGGACAGCCGATCTACGAGCAGTACTTC. Protein: CASSQMTGQPIYEQYF.

V and J are TRBV5-6 and TRBJ1-2; D remains ambiguous. CDR3 length: 15 amino acids. The V end was cut by 1 base, the J end by 6 bases, with 16 bases between. CDR1 and CDR2 (germline): SGHDT, YYEEEE. The CDR3 here is CASSLTRARQDGYTF. CDR3 sequence (DNA): TGTGCCAGCAGCTTGACGCGGGCTCGTCAGGATGGCTACACCTTC.

This chain uses TRBV30 with TRBJ1-2, with 9 bases aligning to TRBD1. CDR3 length equals 14 residues. The J segment lost 6 bases and the V segment lost 3 bases, leaving 8 bases of the junction unmatched. Germline loops: CDR1 GTSNPN, CDR2 SVGIG (reference sequence). The CDR3: CAWRGGQGMNGYTF. As DNA, the CDR3 is TGTGCCTGGAGGGGGGGACAGGGTATGAATGGCTACACCTTC.